The T cell receptor (beta chain) described here comes from a study of blood T cell repertoires in COVID-19. Study overall: Material from acute and convalescent COVID-19 was sourced from the United States, Italy and Spain.

The V gene end was trimmed by 1 base and the J gene end by 4 bases; junction bases not matched to a gene: 2. CDR1 SGHAT and CDR2 FQNNGV come from the germline V gene. This CDR3 has 14 amino acids. One Seattle source followed patients from active infection through their disease course. In the original workflow: Estimated nucleated cell counts came from reference gene primer amplification. Generated by immunoSEQ multiplex PCR, the TCRdb table keeps only in-frame clones and is missing some. V and J calls and clone size follow that table, whereas D and trimming were derived from the DNA. The repertoire holds under 65,000 clones, with approximately 75% as singletons.

The TCR comes from a man aged 55-75 years with COVID-19, enrolled during active disease. The chain links TRBV11-2 to TRBJ1-1; 8 bases match TRBD1. The sequencing input was peripheral blood. The DNA of the CDR3 is TGTGCCAGCAGCTTAGTTACAGGGGGCACTGAAGCTTTCTTT. It encodes CASSLVTGGTEAFF. The whole variable domain, remainder taken from reference TRBV11-2 and TRBJ1-1, is EAGVAQSPRYKIIEKRQSVAFWCNPISGHATLYWYQQILGQGPKLLIQFQNNGVVDDSQLPKDRFSAERLKGVDSTLKIQPAKLEDSAVYLCASSLVTGGTEAFFGQGTRLTVV.